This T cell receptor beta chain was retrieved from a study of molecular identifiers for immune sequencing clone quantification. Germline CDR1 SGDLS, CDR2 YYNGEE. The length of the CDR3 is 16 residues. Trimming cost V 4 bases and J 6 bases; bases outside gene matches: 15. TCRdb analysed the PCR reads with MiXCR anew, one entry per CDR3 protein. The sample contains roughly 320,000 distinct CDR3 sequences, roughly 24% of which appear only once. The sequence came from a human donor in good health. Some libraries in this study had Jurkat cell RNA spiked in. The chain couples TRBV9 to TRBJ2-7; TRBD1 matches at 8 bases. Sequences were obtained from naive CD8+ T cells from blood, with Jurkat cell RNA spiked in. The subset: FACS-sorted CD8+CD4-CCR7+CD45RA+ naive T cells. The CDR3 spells CASSPFPGTGLGEQYF. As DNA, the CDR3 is TGTGCCAGCAGCCCCTTCCCCGGGACAGGTTTGGGCGAGCAGTACTTC.